The next 21 T cell receptor beta chains were all read from a single sample in a study of T cell responses to AZD1222 COVID-19 vaccine. Profiling relied on immunoSEQ multiplex PCR, and the TCRdb table lists in-frame clones only, not all of them. Of 57,000 or so clones listed, 76% were seen once; the top ten hold about an eighth. The sample in question was peripheral blood, obtained on day 0 of AZD1222 vaccination. The receptor set was obtained from an adult in good health.

The chain couples TRBV6-4 to TRBJ1-1, with D possibly matching TRBD1 (5 bases). CDR1 and CDR2 (germline): MRHNA, SNTAGT. The CDR3 contains 16 residues. V lost 0 bases to trimming and J lost 0 bases, with 11 bases between them. The CDR3, as DNA: TGTGCCAGCAGTGACTCGACCCAGGGCTTGAACACTGAAGCTTTCTTT. Translating it yields CASSDSTQGLNTEAFF.

The J gene is TRBJ2-5, the V gene TRBV7-8; TRBD2 matches 7 bases. The CDR3 is 15 residues long. Trimming cost V 0 bases and J 1 base; bases outside gene matches: 2. Germline V gives CDR1 SGHVS, CDR2 FQNEAQ. CDR3: CASSLAGGGQETQYF. In nucleotides, the CDR3 is TGTGCCAGCAGCTTAGCGGGGGGGGGCCAAGAGACCCAGTACTTC. The entire variable domain, with the rest obtained from reference TRBV7-8 and TRBJ2-5, is as follows: GAGVSQSPRYKVAKRGQDVALRCDPISGHVSLFWYQQALGQGPEFLTYFQNEAQLDKSGLPSDRFFAERPEGSVSTLKIQRTQQEDSAVYLCASSLAGGGQETQYFGPGTRLLVL.

A single count supports this clone. This chain uses TRBV28 with TRBJ2-7; no clear D. This CDR3 region has 13 residues. V was trimmed by 5 bases and J by 5 bases, leaving 13 bases between them. Germline V gene data show CDR1 as MDHEN and CDR2 as SYDVKM. The CDR3 DNA sequence: TGTGCCAGCAGTCGAGAGTCGGCGGACGAGCAGTACTTC. Translated: CASSRESADEQYF. Full variable domain (remainder filled in from reference TRBV28 and TRBJ2-7): DVKVTQSSRYLVKRTGEKVFLECVQDMDHENMFWYRQDPGLGLRLIYFSYDVKMKEKGDIPEGYSVSREKKERFSLILESASTNQTSMYLCASSRESADEQYFGPGTRLTVT.

The CDR3 protein is CASKPGTGGNTIYF. In DNA form, the CDR3 reads TGTGCCAGCAAGCCCGGGACAGGGGGAAACACCATATATTTT. The rearrangement links TRBV9 to TRBJ1-3; TRBD1 matches 9 bases. Germline V CDR1 and CDR2: SGDLS, YYNGEE. Trimming removed 6 bases from V and 4 bases from J; junction bases left unmatched: 5. There are 14 residues in the CDR3.

The chain combines TRBV4-3 with TRBJ1-2; no clear D. Germline lookup yields CDR1 LGHNA and CDR2 YSLEER. CDR3 size: 15 residues. The ends were cut back, 0 bases at V and 8 bases at J, with 16 bases in the middle. In DNA, the CDR3 is TGCGCCAGCAGCCAAGATTCGTCGGTGGGGAGGGGCTACACCTTC. Amino acids: CASSQDSSVGRGYTF.

The gene calls are TRBV5-1 and TRBJ2-2, with D possibly being TRBD1 (6 bases). Germline lookup yields CDR1 SGHRS and CDR2 YFSETQ. The ends were cut back, 7 bases at V and 1 base at J, with 8 bases in the middle. CDR3 length equals 13 residues. CDR3 protein: CASGTQNTGELFF. CDR3 bases: TGCGCCAGCGGGACACAGAACACCGGGGAGCTGTTTTTT.

The CDR3 nucleotides are TGTGCCAGCCAGACGTCAACCGGGACAGTCAGGGATACGCAGTATTTT. It yields the protein CASQTSTGTVRDTQYF. The rearrangement joins TRBV7-9 to TRBJ2-3; 7 bases line up with TRBD1. Losses at the gene ends were 8 bases for V and 6 bases for J; bases not matched to a gene: 17. The CDR3 contains 16 residues. Germline V gene lookup returns CDR1 SEHNR and CDR2 FQNEAQ (reference sequence). Full variable domain (outside the CDR3, taken from reference TRBV7-9 and TRBJ2-3): DTGVSQNPRHKITKRGQNVTFRCDPISEHNRLYWYRQTLGQGPEFLTYFQNEAQLEKSRLLSDRFSAERPKGSFSTLEIQRTEQGDSAMYLCASQTSTGTVRDTQYFGPGTRLTVL.

V usage is TRBV6-2 or TRBV6-3 and J usage is TRBJ2-3, with 12 bases identical to TRBD1. The V segment lost 1 base and the J segment 8 bases; nucleotides outside the gene matches: 7. CDR1 and CDR2 (germline): MNHEY, SVGEGT. The CDR3 length is 16 residues. In nucleotides, the CDR3 is TGTGCCAGCAGTTACTTGGGGACAGGGGGCATTGGTACGCAGTATTTT. Encoded protein: CASSYLGTGGIGTQYF.

This clone has just one count. This rearrangement joins TRBV27 to TRBJ1-6; 7 bases match TRBD1. V dropped 2 bases and J dropped 14; count of bases not matched to a gene: 9. The germline CDR1 and CDR2 sequences are MNHEY and SMNVEV (reference sequence). CDR3 length equals 14 residues. CDR3 nucleotides: TGTGCCAGCAGTTTACCGGGGCCCAGGGGGGCCCTCCACTTT. This codes for CASSLPGPRGALHF.

V usage is TRBV4-1 and J usage is TRBJ2-1; 8 bases line up with TRBD2. Germline V CDR1 and CDR2: MGHRA, YSYEKL. J gave up 0 bases and V 1 base, and 20 bases lay outside the gene matches. The CDR3 has 22 amino acids. The CDR3 protein is CASSQVLQRGLASKSSYNEQFF. CDR3 nucleotides: TGCGCCAGCAGCCAAGTCCTTCAGCGGGGGCTGGCCTCTAAGAGCTCCTACAATGAGCAGTTCTTC.

The V and J genes are TRBV6-6 and TRBJ1-1; D gene uncertain. The CDR3 consists of 12 residues. Germline CDR1 and CDR2: MNHNY and SVGAGI (reference sequence). V lost 5 bases, J lost 8 bases, and 12 bases lay in between. The CDR3 loop is CASSTQAREAFF. The CDR3 coding sequence is TGTGCCAGCAGTACCCAAGCACGAGAAGCTTTCTTT.

CDR3 bases: TGTGCCAGCAGCCGGGACTCCTCCTACTATGGCTACACCTTC. This sequence encodes CASSRDSSYYGYTF. The chain uses TRBV7-2 and TRBJ1-2, with TRBD1 as a possible D gene (5 bases). The germline V and J ends were trimmed by 5 bases and 3 bases, with 13 bases remaining between them. The CDR3 runs 14 residues. Looked up from germline, CDR1 is SGHTA and CDR2 is FQGNSA.

This clone was recorded only once. The chain has TRBV7-2 and TRBJ1-2; TRBD1 might be the D (5 bases). Trimming took off 5 bases at V and 5 bases at J, with 18 bases between the two ends. Germline V CDR1 and CDR2: SGHTA, FQGNSA. CDR3 length: 15 amino acids. In DNA form, the CDR3 reads TGTGCCAGCAGCCCCCCGGGGGGAGGTATTTATGGCTACACCTTC. It yields the protein CASSPPGGGIYGYTF.

This clone has only a few counts. This rearrangement joins TRBV4-1 to TRBJ1-3; D not resolved. CDR3 size: 17 residues. Trimming removed 1 base from V and 0 bases from J, with 13 bases in between. CDR1 and CDR2 from the germline V gene are MGHRA and YSYEKL. The CDR3 DNA reads TGCGCCAGCAGCCAAGTAGGGAGGTCGGCCTCTGGAAACACCATATATTTT. Its translation: CASSQVGRSASGNTIYF.

The chain uses TRBV19 and TRBJ2-7, with D tentatively TRBD1 (5 bases). There are 15 residues in the CDR3. Trimming cost V 5 bases and J 0 bases, with 14 bases left between them. Germline values: CDR1 LNHDA, CDR2 SQIVND (reference sequence). The CDR3 region is CASSSRVLSSYEQYF. CDR3 nucleotide sequence: TGTGCCAGTAGTTCCAGGGTCCTTAGCTCCTACGAGCAGTACTTC.

The rearrangement joins TRBV6-6 to TRBJ2-1, with 12 bases matching TRBD2. With V trimmed by 2 bases and J by 3 bases, 2 bases remained unmatched. CDR3 length equals 16 residues. The germline gives CDR1 MNHNY, CDR2 SVGAGI (reference sequence). The CDR3 region is CASSYRTSGDYNEQFF. The CDR3 coding sequence is TGTGCCAGCAGTTACCGGACTAGCGGGGACTACAATGAGCAGTTCTTC.

This chain joins TRBV9 and TRBJ2-3; TRBD2 aligns across 8 bases. After removal of 0 bases from V and 1 base from J, the junction contained 4 bases not matched to a gene. Germline CDR1 reads SGDLS; CDR2 reads YYNGEE. CDR3 size: 16 residues. The CDR3 spells CASSVDPSGRTDTQYF. Here the CDR3 DNA reads TGTGCCAGCAGCGTAGATCCTAGCGGGCGCACAGATACGCAGTATTTT.

The chain joins TRBV18 to TRBJ2-1; 8 bases agree with TRBD2. CDR1 is KGHSH, CDR2 LQKENI, per germline. CDR3 length: 15 amino acids. V gave up 1 base and J gave up 4 bases; unmatched junction bases: 3. The CDR3 nucleotides read TGTGCCAGCTCACCACAAGCGGGGGTGTACAATGAGCAGTTCTTC. Translated: CASSPQAGVYNEQFF.

The V and J genes are TRBV5-4 and TRBJ2-2; D ambiguous. The CDR3 is 14 residues long. Trimming left V 1 base short and J 4 bases short, with 8 bases between. Germline V gives CDR1 SGHNT, CDR2 YYREEE (reference sequence). The CDR3 protein is CASSLSASTGELFF. As DNA, the CDR3 is TGTGCCAGCAGCTTGAGCGCGTCCACCGGGGAGCTGTTTTTT.

This clone was recorded once. J is TRBJ1-2 and V is TRBV19, with D uncertain. Trimming took 7 bases from V and 4 from J, leaving 13 bases between them. The germline gives CDR1 LNHDA, CDR2 SQIVND (reference sequence). The CDR3 has 13 residues. This CDR3 reads CASNGPQTYGYTF. Here the CDR3 DNA reads TGTGCCAGTAATGGACCTCAGACCTATGGCTACACCTTC.

The chain links TRBV5-8 to TRBJ2-1, with 12 positions matching TRBD2. The length of the CDR3 is 16 residues. Germline lookup yields CDR1 SGHTS and CDR2 YDEGEE. J lost 3 bases, V lost 4 bases, and 5 bases had no gene match. CDR3 sequence (DNA): TGTGCCAGCAGCCACACTAGCGGGGGGTACTACAATGAGCAGTTCTTC. Its translation: CASSHTSGGYYNEQFF.